This T cell receptor (beta chain) was found in a study of blood T cells in healthy people across ages. It was with a sample-barcoded 5' primer and a J-beta primer mix that a second PCR of roughly 6 to 12 cycles was run. Each CDR3 protein gets one entry after TCRdb re-called the 5' RACE reads with MiXCR. The sample contains approximately 1.5 million distinct CDR3 sequences, 42% of which appear only once. General study points: Older age coincided with a roughly linear decline in TCR beta diversity per million T cells. Underestimates were what the diversity estimates from one million T cells were considered to be. Long-lived and aged donors differed, with more naive CD4+ cells and higher diversity in the long-lived.

In the case of this clonotype: Its specificity is not known.

Germline V gene lookup returns CDR1 LGHDT and CDR2 YNNKEL (reference sequence). There are 15 residues in the CDR3. V lost 3 bases and J lost 10, with 19 bases in between. The source is a woman under 30 in good health. Specimen: blood. The V gene is TRBV3-1, the J gene TRBJ2-4; TRBD1 is a possible D gene (6 bases). The CDR3 nucleotides read TGTGCCAGCAGCCAGGGAGATGTGGGGGCGAGTATTCAGTACTTC. Encoded protein: CASSQGDVGASIQYF.